Listed below are T cell receptor beta chains from one sample, sequenced in a study of T-cell reconstitution after alpha-beta-depleted transplantation in children. In TCRdb, the PCR reads were re-called with MiXCR into one record per CDR3 protein. The data show a few hundred thousand distinct CDR3 sequences, with under 15% seen just once and around 2.2% held by the top ten. The sample in question was PBMCs, mostly from graft donor cells, obtained 360 days after TCRalphabeta/CD19-depleted stem cell transplant. These receptors were taken from a male patient younger than 18 who had a stem cell transplant for acute myeloid leukemia, so the T cells may come from the graft donor. Each CDR3 is given with its conserved first and last residue. The D gene is left open where the match is weak. Clone size appears in some rows only: once, few, many, or a class for an expanded clone.

V gene: TRBV27
D gene: .
clone size: few
J gene: TRBJ1-5
CDR3 protein: CASSLFWGLNQPQHF
CDR3 DNA: TGTGCCAGCAGTTTATTCTGGGGGCTCAATCAGCCCCAGCATTTT

V gene: TRBV20-1
D gene: TRBD2
clone size: few
J gene: TRBJ2-7
CDR3 protein: CSASDRGSYEQYF
CDR3 DNA: TGCAGTGCTAGTGATCGCGGGAGCTACGAGCAGTACTTC

V gene: TRBV19
D gene: .
clone size: .
J gene: TRBJ2-7
CDR3 protein: CASSIVHDYEQYF
CDR3 DNA: TGTGCCAGTAGTATAGTTCACGACTACGAGCAGTACTTC

V gene: TRBV29-1
D gene: .
clone size: .
J gene: TRBJ2-1
CDR3 protein: CSVDRRANNEQFF
CDR3 DNA: TGCAGCGTTGATCGGCGGGCCAACAATGAGCAGTTCTTC

V gene: TRBV7-7
D gene: .
clone size: many
J gene: TRBJ2-1
CDR3 protein: CASSLVWGPSSYNEQFF
CDR3 DNA: TGTGCTAGCAGCTTAGTGTGGGGCCCAAGCTCCTACAATGAGCAGTTCTTC

V gene: TRBV29-1
D gene: .
clone size: .
J gene: TRBJ2-3
CDR3 protein: CSVEWGRPDTQYF
CDR3 DNA: TGCAGCGTTGAATGGGGACGTCCAGATACGCAGTATTTT

V gene: TRBV20-1
D gene: TRBD2
clone size: .
J gene: TRBJ2-7
CDR3 protein: CSARALTSGPSYEQYF
CDR3 DNA: TGCAGTGCTAGAGCGCTCACTAGCGGCCCATCCTACGAGCAGTACTTC

V gene: TRBV20-1
D gene: .
clone size: few
J gene: TRBJ2-3
CDR3 protein: CSARDRRGSTDTQYF
CDR3 DNA: TGCAGTGCTAGAGATCGTCGGGGGAGCACAGATACGCAGTATTTT

V gene: TRBV20-1
D gene: TRBD2
clone size: many
J gene: TRBJ2-7
CDR3 protein: CSARGGIEQYF
CDR3 DNA: TGCAGTGCTAGGGGAGGGATCGAGCAGTACTTC

V gene: TRBV24-1
D gene: .
clone size: .
J gene: TRBJ2-7
CDR3 protein: CATSATSGYGQDYCSVYEQYF
CDR3 DNA: TGTGCCACCAGTGCAACGAGTGGATATGGACAAGACTACTGTTCTGTCTACGAGCAGTACTTC

V gene: TRBV6-1
D gene: TRBD1
clone size: .
J gene: TRBJ2-1
CDR3 protein: CASGDRGWNEQFF
CDR3 DNA: TGTGCCTCGGGGGACAGGGGTTGGAATGAGCAGTTCTTC

V gene: TRBV29-1
D gene: TRBD1
clone size: .
J gene: TRBJ2-3
CDR3 protein: CSERTGGSTDTQYF
CDR3 DNA: TGCAGCGAGCGGACAGGGGGTTCCACAGATACGCAGTATTTT

V gene: TRBV20-1
D gene: TRBD1
clone size: .
J gene: TRBJ2-6
CDR3 protein: CSASMTGPGANVLTF
CDR3 DNA: TGCAGTGCTAGCATGACAGGGCCTGGGGCCAACGTCCTGACTTTC

V gene: TRBV19
D gene: .
clone size: few
J gene: TRBJ1-4
CDR3 protein: CASSIAGKVNEKLFF
CDR3 DNA: TGTGCCAGTAGTATTGCCGGAAAAGTTAATGAAAAACTGTTTTTT

V gene: TRBV18
D gene: .
clone size: few
J gene: TRBJ2-1
CDR3 protein: CASSTSGDEQFF
CDR3 DNA: TGTGCCAGCTCGACTTCGGGTGATGAGCAGTTCTTC

V gene: TRBV20-1
D gene: .
clone size: .
J gene: TRBJ2-5
CDR3 protein: CSARDLRNQETQYF
CDR3 DNA: TGCAGTGCTAGAGATCTACGGAACCAAGAGACCCAGTACTTC

V gene: TRBV5-4
D gene: TRBD2
clone size: few
J gene: TRBJ2-5
CDR3 protein: CASSLEGLAVQETQYF
CDR3 DNA: TGTGCCAGCAGCTTGGAGGGGCTAGCGGTCCAAGAGACCCAGTACTTC

V gene: TRBV7-9
D gene: .
clone size: .
J gene: TRBJ2-6
CDR3 protein: CASARVSGANVLTF
CDR3 DNA: TGTGCCAGCGCTAGGGTCTCTGGGGCCAACGTCCTGACTTTC

V gene: TRBV28
D gene: TRBD2
clone size: few
J gene: TRBJ2-7
CDR3 protein: CASSPTSGRALEQYF
CDR3 DNA: TGTGCCAGCAGCCCGACTAGCGGGAGGGCCCTAGAGCAGTACTTC